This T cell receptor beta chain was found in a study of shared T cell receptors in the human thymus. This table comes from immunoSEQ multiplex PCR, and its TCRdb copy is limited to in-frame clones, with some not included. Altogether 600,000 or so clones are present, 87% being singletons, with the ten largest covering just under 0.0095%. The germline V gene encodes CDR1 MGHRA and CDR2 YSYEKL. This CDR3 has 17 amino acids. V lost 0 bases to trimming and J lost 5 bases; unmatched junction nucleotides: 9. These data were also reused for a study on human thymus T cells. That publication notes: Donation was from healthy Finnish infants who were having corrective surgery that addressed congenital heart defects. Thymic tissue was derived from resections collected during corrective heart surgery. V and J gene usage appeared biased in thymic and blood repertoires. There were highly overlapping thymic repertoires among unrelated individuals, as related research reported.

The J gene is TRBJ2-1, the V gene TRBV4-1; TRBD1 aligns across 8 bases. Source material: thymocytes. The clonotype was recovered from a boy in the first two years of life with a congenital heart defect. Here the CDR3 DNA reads TGCGCCAGCAGCCAAGATCCTGGACAGGGAACACACAATGAGCAGTTCTTC. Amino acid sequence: CASSQDPGQGTHNEQFF.